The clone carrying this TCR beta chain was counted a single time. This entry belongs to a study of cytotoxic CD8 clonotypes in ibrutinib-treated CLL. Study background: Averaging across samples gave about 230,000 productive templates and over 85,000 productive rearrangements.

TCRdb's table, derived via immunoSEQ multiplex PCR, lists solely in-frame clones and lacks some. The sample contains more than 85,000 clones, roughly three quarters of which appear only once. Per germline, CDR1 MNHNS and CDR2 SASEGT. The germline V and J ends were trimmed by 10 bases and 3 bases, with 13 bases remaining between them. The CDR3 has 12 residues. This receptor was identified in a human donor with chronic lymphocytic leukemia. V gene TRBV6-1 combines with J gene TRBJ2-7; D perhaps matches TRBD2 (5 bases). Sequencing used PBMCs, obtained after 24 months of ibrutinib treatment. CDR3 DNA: TGTGCCACGTTACGGGGTAACTACGAGCAGTACTTC. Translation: CATLRGNYEQYF.